This TCR beta chain was documented in a study of blood T cell repertoires in COVID-19. Whole-study context: T cells, B-cell-depleted T cells, or PBMCs provided the cDNA or gDNA that served as material.

In the authors' workflow: The assay estimated nucleated cells by amplifying reference gene primers. Using immunoSEQ multiplex PCR, the repertoire was profiled, and TCRdb retains in-frame clones only, with some absent. Clone size and V and J calls were adopted from that table, with D and trimming inferred from the DNA. The sample yields 200,000 to 250,000 clones, 86% seen once. Enrollees, about 18 to 95 years old, lived in 20 to 25 US areas. Cohort allocation depended upon clinical history that participants reported. Trimming shortened V by 1 base and J by 2 bases, and 6 bases separated the two germline ends. This CDR3 has 13 residues. The germline gives CDR1 GTSNPN, CDR2 SVGIG (reference sequence). This clone has a handful of counts. The same CDR3 also results from other DNA sequences found in this sample.

The sequenced sample consisted of PBMCs or T cells enriched from blood (not recorded which). This clonotype was obtained from a woman aged 40 to 50 with acute COVID-19. J is TRBJ1-5 and V is TRBV30; D is perhaps TRBD1 (6 bases). In DNA form, the CDR3 reads TGTGCCTGGAGTGACAGGGGCAATCAGCCCCAGCATTTT. This translates into CAWSDRGNQPQHF.